Below are 9 T cell receptor beta chains sequenced from a single sample in a study of regulatory T cells in long-lasting Graves disease. The time point is: persistent/refractory GD, antithyroid drugs over 5 years with positive TRAb. Preparation of the TCR library used RNA extracted from PBMCs. Sequencing libraries for TCR beta were prepared with iRepertoire HTBI primers and Arm-PCR of CDR3 regions. One entry per CDR3 protein, called by TCRdb with MiXCR from the multiplex PCR reads. The table has 700,000 or so distinct CDR3 sequences, about 30% seen once; the top ten hold roughly 46%. Sample: peripheral blood mononuclear cells (PBMCs), taken when the disease was refractory, from a patient treated with antithyroid drugs. These receptors were taken from a female donor with Graves disease.

This chain uses TRBV29-1 with TRBJ1-1; D is undetermined. Trimming left V 3 bases short and J 4 bases short, with 12 bases between. This CDR3 has 13 residues. CDR1 SQVTM and CDR2 ANQGSEA come from the germline V gene. The CDR3 DNA is TGCAGCGTTGATAACCGGCTGCGCACTGAAGCTTTCTTT. Amino acids: CSVDNRLRTEAFF.

This clonotype has just a few counts. The chain is built from TRBV19 and TRBJ1-2; D is ambiguous. Trimming stripped 1 base from V and 8 bases from J, with 14 bases between. Looked up from germline, CDR1 is LNHDA and CDR2 is SQIVND (reference sequence). The CDR3 consists of 14 residues. CDR3 sequence reads: CASSIGESLRGYTF. The CDR3 coding sequence is TGTGCCAGTAGTATAGGGGAATCCCTTCGGGGCTACACCTTC.

This clonotype has ten or more counts. The chain joins TRBV12-5 to TRBJ1-2; D gene unclear. V lost 5 bases to trimming and J lost 10 bases, with 11 bases between them. The CDR3 has 11 amino acids. Looked up from germline, CDR1 is LGHNT and CDR2 is FRNRAP. For the CDR3, the DNA is TGTGCTAGTGGTGTTGGAGGACTCTACACCTTC. Its protein product is CASGVGGLYTF.

The chain employs TRBV5-6 and TRBJ2-1; D is unresolved. Germline loops: CDR1 SGHDT, CDR2 YYEEEE. The length of the CDR3 is 15 residues. V gave up 1 base and J gave up 3 bases, with 11 bases separating them. The DNA of the CDR3 is TGTGCCAGCAGCTTGTCCCCGGTCGGCTACAATGAGCAGTTCTTC. Amino acids: CASSLSPVGYNEQFF.

The chain joins TRBV6-1 to TRBJ1-2; TRBD1 matches at 9 bases. CDR1 MNHNS and CDR2 SASEGT come from the germline V gene. J lost 7 bases, V lost 6 bases, and 6 bases had no gene match. This CDR3 has 13 amino acids. The CDR3, as DNA: TGTGCCAGCAGCCGGGACAGGGTGGCTGGCTACACCTTC. Amino acids: CASSRDRVAGYTF.

This rearrangement joins TRBV5-1 to TRBJ2-3; maybe TRBD1 (6 bases). Germline V gene data show CDR1 as SGHRS and CDR2 as YFSETQ. V lost 2 bases to trimming and J lost 4 bases, with 14 bases between them. The CDR3 has 15 residues. CDR3 in amino acids: CASSLGQHRSDTQYF. The DNA of the CDR3 is TGCGCCAGCAGCTTAGGACAGCACAGGTCAGATACGCAGTATTTT.

The chain combines TRBV3-1 with TRBJ2-5; the match to TRBD2 covers 7 bases. Per the germline V gene, CDR1 is LGHDT and CDR2 is YNNKEL (reference sequence). V dropped 4 bases and J dropped 7; count of bases not matched to a gene: 6. This CDR3 contains 13 residues. The CDR3 nucleotides are TGTGCCAGCAGCCCGGGACTACGGGGGACCCAGTACTTC. Translating it yields CASSPGLRGTQYF.

The rearrangement joins TRBV25-1 to TRBJ2-5; a weak D match, TRBD2 (6 bases). The CDR3 extends over 13 amino acids. Per the germline V gene, CDR1 is MGHDK and CDR2 is SYGVNS. Trimming shortened V by 8 bases and J by 5 bases, and 15 bases separated the two germline ends. The CDR3 loop is CASCALAGETQYF. CDR3 DNA: TGTGCCAGCTGCGCACTAGCCGGGGAGACCCAGTACTTC.

The table lists this clonotype with a few counts. CDR3 loop: CASSISLPFFF. The CDR3 DNA follows: TGTGCCAGCAGCATAAGCTTGCCGTTTTTCTTT. The chain joins TRBV7-9 to TRBJ1-1, with D hard to call. The CDR3 length is 11 residues. Trimming took off 5 bases at V and 13 bases at J, with 14 bases between the two ends. Germline V gene data show CDR1 as SEHNR and CDR2 as FQNEAQ (reference sequence). Variable domain in full (rest from reference TRBV7-9 and TRBJ1-1): DTGVSQNPRHKITKRGQNVTFRCDPISEHNRLYWYRQTLGQGPEFLTYFQNEAQLEKSRLLSDRFSAERPKGSFSTLEIQRTEQGDSAMYLCASSISLPFFFGQGTRLTVV.